The 6 T cell receptor beta chains below were found in one sample sequenced in a study of read filtering for tumor transcriptome and immune sequencing. This library used roughly 400 ng RNA and molecular barcoded adaptors spanning alpha/delta and beta/gamma chains. TCRdb independently ran MiXCR on the reads; one entry per CDR3 protein. There are 45,000 to 55,000 distinct CDR3 sequences in the sample; over 9.5% occur only once, and more than 14% lies in the top ten. The source material was a population of CD138-negative cells sorted from bone marrow. All receptors come from a donor aged 40 or over with multiple myeloma.

This clonotype has ten or more counts. The chain has TRBV7-8 and TRBJ2-7; 8 bases are a match to TRBD1. V lost 5 bases, J lost 6 bases, and 6 bases stayed unmatched. The CDR3 sequence is 13 residues long. The germline V gene has CDR1 SGHVS and CDR2 FQNEAQ. The CDR3 DNA sequence: TGTGCCAGCAGCATGGACAGGGCTCGCGAGCAGTACTTC. Residues: CASSMDRAREQYF.

Ten or more counts support this clonotype. Possible read error: a much larger clone is one base away. This sequence joins TRBV7-9 and TRBJ2-7; D unresolved. The germline gives CDR1 SEHNR, CDR2 FQNEAQ (reference sequence). The CDR3 is 13 amino acids. V lost 5 bases and J 3 bases, leaving 11 bases between the germline ends. For the CDR3, the DNA is TGTGCCAGCAGCGGACGGGTTGGCTACGAGCAGTACTTC. This gives the protein CASSGRVGYEQYF.

This clonotype turned up a few times. This chain connects TRBV6-2 or TRBV6-3 to TRBJ1-1, with D possibly being TRBD1 (6 bases). The CDR3 loop spans 15 amino acids. Trimming took 5 bases from V and 0 from J, leaving 13 bases between them. Germline V CDR1 and CDR2: MNHEY, SVGEGT. The CDR3 sequence: CASSRPTGMNTEAFF. As DNA, the CDR3 is TGTGCCAGCAGTCGACCCACAGGGATGAACACTGAAGCTTTCTTT.

This chain's CDR3 is CASSVRTGDKNIQYF. The CDR3 DNA is TGTGCCAGCAGTGTACGGACAGGGGACAAAAACATTCAGTACTTC. The V and J genes are TRBV28 and TRBJ2-4, with 9 bases matching TRBD1. The CDR3 consists of 15 residues. CDR1 and CDR2 (germline): MDHEN, SYDVKM. With 5 bases clipped from V and 3 bases from J, the junction kept 5 bases outside the gene matches.

This clonotype was detected many times. The CDR3 region is CAWGRGYTF. Written as DNA, the CDR3 is TGTGCCTGGGGCCGAGGCTACACCTTC. The rearrangement uses TRBV30 and TRBJ1-2, with D unresolved. Trimming stripped 5 bases from V and 8 bases from J, with 6 bases between. CDR3 length: 9 amino acids. Looked up from germline, CDR1 is GTSNPN and CDR2 is SVGIG (reference sequence).

This clonotype came up many times. The V gene is TRBV3-1, the J gene TRBJ1-4; possibly TRBD1 for D (6 bases). V lost 4 bases and J lost 2, with 14 bases in between. Germline CDR1 reads LGHDT; CDR2 reads YNNKEL (reference sequence). The CDR3 is 16 residues long. The CDR3 nucleotides read TGTGCCAGCAGCCTAAGTCCCGGGGGCACTAATGAAAAACTGTTTTTT. Translation gives CASSLSPGGTNEKLFF.